These T cell receptor beta chains were read from a single sample in a study of CD8 T cells in ankylosing spondylitis. TCRdb passed the 5' RACE reads through MiXCR, listing each CDR3 protein once. This sample carries about 66,000 distinct CDR3 sequences, approximately 6% of them seen once, and the ten largest clones take around 4.5%. Specimen: synovial fluid, either unsorted or a sorted T cell fraction (not recorded which). These receptors were obtained from a male donor with ankylosing spondylitis. CDR3s leave out the opening cysteine and the closing phenylalanine or tryptophan.

v_call: TRBV12-3/TRBV12-4; j_call: TRBJ2-5; cdr3_aa: ASSHTRGAGETQY
v_call: TRBV20-1; j_call: TRBJ2-7; cdr3_aa: SASSGQGSYEQY
v_call: TRBV12-5; j_call: TRBJ2-7; cdr3_aa: ASGLAGGSYEQY
v_call: TRBV28; j_call: TRBJ1-4; cdr3_aa: ASSFQGGSEKLF
v_call: TRBV7-2; j_call: TRBJ2-5; cdr3_aa: ASSLVALRLSETQY
v_call: TRBV5-4; j_call: TRBJ2-7; cdr3_aa: ASSLDRGQEQY
v_call: TRBV24-1; j_call: TRBJ2-1; cdr3_aa: ATSDLREGKEQF
v_call: TRBV29-1; j_call: TRBJ2-7; cdr3_aa: SIIKSYEQY
v_call: TRBV18; j_call: TRBJ1-4; cdr3_aa: ASSTVDGEKLF
v_call: TRBV11-2; j_call: TRBJ2-1; cdr3_aa: ASSPLAEAYNEQF
v_call: TRBV12-3/TRBV12-4; j_call: TRBJ2-1; cdr3_aa: ASSPRDEQF
v_call: TRBV19; j_call: TRBJ2-1; cdr3_aa: ASSTRLAGVLEQF
v_call: TRBV7-8; j_call: TRBJ2-7; cdr3_aa: ASSSIAGGPHEQY
v_call: TRBV6-2/TRBV6-3; j_call: TRBJ2-1; cdr3_aa: ASSTSGSWKF
v_call: TRBV20-1; j_call: TRBJ1-6; cdr3_aa: SAATGQVNPLH
v_call: TRBV7-2; j_call: TRBJ2-1; cdr3_aa: ASSVSSGNNEQF
v_call: TRBV10-3; j_call: TRBJ2-1; cdr3_aa: AISARGGTSSYNEQF